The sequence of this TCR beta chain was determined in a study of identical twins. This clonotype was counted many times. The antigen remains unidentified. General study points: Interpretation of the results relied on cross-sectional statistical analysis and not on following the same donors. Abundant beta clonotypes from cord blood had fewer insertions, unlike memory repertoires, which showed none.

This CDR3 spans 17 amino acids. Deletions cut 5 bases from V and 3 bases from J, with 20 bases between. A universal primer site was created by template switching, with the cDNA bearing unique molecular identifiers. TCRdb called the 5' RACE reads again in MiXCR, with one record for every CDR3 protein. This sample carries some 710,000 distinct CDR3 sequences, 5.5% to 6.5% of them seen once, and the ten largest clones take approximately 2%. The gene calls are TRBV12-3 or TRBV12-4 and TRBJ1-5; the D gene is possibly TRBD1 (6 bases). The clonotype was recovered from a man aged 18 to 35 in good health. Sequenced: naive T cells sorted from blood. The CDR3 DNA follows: TGTGCCAGCAGTCAAAACGCACCCCGGGACAACAATCAGCCCCAGCATTTT. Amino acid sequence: CASSQNAPRDNNQPQHF.